A single sample gave rise to the 16 T cell receptor beta chains below, sequenced in a study of beta chain features in type 1 diabetes. Every bit of the isolated RNA underwent reverse transcription, so sequencing read expressed TCRB transcripts. Clones were read by immunoSEQ multiplex PCR, and TCRdb kept only the in-frame ones, dropping some. The sample has roughly 250,000 clones, 68% seen once. Sequenced material: naive CD4+ T cells from blood. Receptors originate from a man younger than 45 in good health.

The genes are TRBV2 and TRBJ2-1, with 7 positions matching TRBD1. Germline V lookup: CDR1 SNHLY, CDR2 FYNNEI. Trimming at V came to 4 bases and at J to 7 bases, leaving 4 bases not matched to a gene. The length of the CDR3 is 13 residues. The chain's CDR3 is CASSAGTVNEQFF. In nucleotides, the CDR3 is TGTGCCAGCAGTGCTGGGACAGTTAATGAGCAGTTCTTC.

This clone was observed a handful of times. The chain links TRBV29-1 to TRBJ1-1, with 7 bases lining up with TRBD1. The V segment lost 5 bases and the J segment 5 bases; nucleotides outside the gene matches: 14. CDR3 length: 15 residues. The germline V gene has CDR1 SQVTM and CDR2 ANQGSEA. The DNA of the CDR3 is TGCAGCGTTTTCAGATCGAGGGGGCCGCGAACTGAAGCTTTCTTT. Its protein is CSVFRSRGPRTEAFF. The whole variable domain, remainder taken from reference TRBV29-1 and TRBJ1-1, is SAVISQKPSRDICQRGTSLTIQCQVDSQVTMMFWYRQQPGQSLTLIATANQGSEATYESGFVIDKFPISRPNLTFSTLTVSNMSPEDSSIYLCSVFRSRGPRTEAFFGQGTRLTVV.

The chain combines TRBV13 with TRBJ2-4, with no clear D. The CDR3 consists of 14 residues. CDR1 is PRHDT and CDR2 is FYEKMQ in the germline V gene (reference sequence). V dropped 6 bases and J dropped 0 bases, with 9 bases sitting between them. The CDR3 is CASSPSLAKNIQYF. Here the CDR3 DNA reads TGTGCCAGCAGTCCATCACTAGCCAAAAACATTCAGTACTTC.

Only a few counts were recorded for this clone. This rearrangement joins TRBV14 to TRBJ2-4; D call uncertain. Germline V lookup: CDR1 SGHDN, CDR2 FVKESK. The CDR3 totals 14 residues. With 4 bases removed from V and 7 bases from J, the gap between germline ends came to 14 bases. DNA for the CDR3: TGTGCCAGCAGCCGCAGTCGCCCTAGTAACATTCAGTACTTC. It yields the protein CASSRSRPSNIQYF. Drawing the rest from reference TRBV14 and TRBJ2-4, the complete variable domain is EAGVTQFPSHSVIEKGQTVTLRCDPISGHDNLYWYRRVMGKEIKFLLHFVKESKQDESGMPNNRFLAERTGGTYSTLKVQPAELEDSGVYFCASSRSRPSNIQYFGAGTRLSVL.

The rearrangement uses TRBV10-2 and TRBJ2-7; D is unclear. Trimming took off 3 bases at V and 3 bases at J, with 6 bases between the two ends. This CDR3 contains 12 residues. Looked up from germline, CDR1 is WSHSY and CDR2 is SAAADI. The CDR3 sequence: CASSDHGYEQYF. The CDR3 bases are TGCGCCAGCAGTGATCACGGCTACGAGCAGTACTTC.

The V and J genes are TRBV7-2 and TRBJ2-3, with 12 positions matching TRBD1. The germline V gene encodes CDR1 SGHTA and CDR2 FQGNSA. J gave up 12 bases and V 6 bases, and 7 bases lay outside the gene matches. The CDR3 extends over 13 amino acids. The CDR3 DNA is TGTGCCAGCAGTTTCCCCGGGACAGGGGGCCAGTATTTT. This codes for CASSFPGTGGQYF.

This clone was counted a few times. This CDR3 is also generated by other DNA sequences in the sample. V gene TRBV30 combines with J gene TRBJ2-3, with 8 positions matching TRBD2. The CDR3 sequence is 13 residues long. V trimming: 5 bases; J trimming: 1 base; junction bases outside the gene matches: 2. The germline V gene encodes CDR1 GTSNPN and CDR2 SVGIG (reference sequence). In nucleotides, the CDR3 is TGTGCCTGGTCCGGGGGGGGCACAGATACGCAGTATTTT. Translating gives CAWSGGGTDTQYF.

This clone was observed a few times. The chain links TRBV5-4 to TRBJ1-1; D is ambiguous. Trimming took 4 bases from V and 4 from J, leaving 17 bases between them. Germline V gene data show CDR1 as SGHNT and CDR2 as YYREEE (reference sequence). This CDR3 comprises 15 residues. CDR3 sequence reads: CASSIGWEAGTEAFF. CDR3 sequence (DNA): TGTGCCAGCAGCATTGGCTGGGAAGCGGGCACTGAAGCTTTCTTT.

This clone was recorded a few times. This sequence joins TRBV30 and TRBJ2-7; D not certain. The CDR3 runs to 13 residues. Trimming shortened V by 2 bases and J by 3 bases, and 11 bases separated the two germline ends. Germline V gene lookup returns CDR1 GTSNPN and CDR2 SVGIG (reference sequence). CDR3 sequence (DNA): TGTGCCTGGAGTACCAGGATGGGCTACGAGCAGTACTTC. It codes for CAWSTRMGYEQYF.

A note on this clone: This same CDR3 is encoded by further DNA sequences in the sample. The rearrangement uses TRBV30 and TRBJ1-5, with D unresolved. The V and J ends lost 2 bases and 4 bases respectively, with 9 bases between them. This CDR3 is built from 13 residues. Germline V gives CDR1 GTSNPN, CDR2 SVGIG (reference sequence). CDR3 coding DNA: TGTGCCTGGAGTTACGACTCTAATCAGCCCCAGCATTTT. Its protein is CAWSYDSNQPQHF.

The chain has TRBV7-2 and TRBJ2-7; D remains ambiguous. CDR1 and CDR2 from the germline V gene are SGHTA and FQGNSA. Trimming stripped 2 bases from V and 4 bases from J, with 15 bases between. This CDR3 has 15 amino acids. This chain's CDR3 is CASSLSSSSVYEQYF. DNA for the CDR3: TGTGCCAGCAGCTTAAGTTCTTCCTCGGTTTACGAGCAGTACTTC.

Details on this clone: No DNA is shown, since the ends of the CDR3 on it are uncertain; the CDR3 is the one TCRdb lists. CDR3 in amino acids: CSSSDTEAFF. The chain is built from TRBV20-1 and TRBJ1-1. Germline loops: CDR1 DFQATT, CDR2 SNEGSKA (reference sequence). The CDR3 adds up to 10 amino acids, both ends counted.

V gene TRBV20-1 combines with J gene TRBJ2-3, with D hard to call. Germline V gene sequence: CDR1 DFQATT, CDR2 SNEGSKA (reference sequence). This CDR3 has 11 amino acids. V was pared by 5 bases and J by 2 bases, with 5 bases between. The CDR3: CSASPTDTQYF. Written as DNA, the CDR3 is TGCAGTGCTTCTCCCACAGATACGCAGTATTTT.

The J gene is TRBJ2-3, the V gene TRBV29-1; 9 nucleotides line up with TRBD2. The CDR3 spans 15 residues. Germline V CDR1 and CDR2: SQVTM, ANQGSEA. Germline trimming cut 4 bases from V and 4 bases from J; bases unmatched to any gene: 9. The CDR3 spells CSVVAGARSPDTQYF. CDR3 coding DNA: TGCAGCGTTGTAGCGGGGGCCCGGTCCCCAGATACGCAGTATTTT.

The chain joins TRBV7-9 to TRBJ2-1; possible D gene TRBD2, 6 bases. The germline V gene encodes CDR1 SEHNR and CDR2 FQNEAQ (reference sequence). V was cut by 0 bases and J by 4 bases, with 7 bases left in between. The length of the CDR3 is 14 residues. CDR3 sequence (DNA): TGTGCCAGCAGCTTAGCGGGGGGTTACAATGAGCAGTTCTTC. This sequence encodes CASSLAGGYNEQFF.

V usage is TRBV29-1 and J usage is TRBJ1-2; no clear D gene. Looked up from germline, CDR1 is SQVTM and CDR2 is ANQGSEA. The CDR3 covers 12 residues. V lost 1 base to trimming and J lost 2 bases, with 5 bases between them. CDR3 in amino acids: CSVEAGNYGYTF. CDR3 DNA sequence: TGCAGCGTTGAAGCGGGGAACTATGGCTACACCTTC.